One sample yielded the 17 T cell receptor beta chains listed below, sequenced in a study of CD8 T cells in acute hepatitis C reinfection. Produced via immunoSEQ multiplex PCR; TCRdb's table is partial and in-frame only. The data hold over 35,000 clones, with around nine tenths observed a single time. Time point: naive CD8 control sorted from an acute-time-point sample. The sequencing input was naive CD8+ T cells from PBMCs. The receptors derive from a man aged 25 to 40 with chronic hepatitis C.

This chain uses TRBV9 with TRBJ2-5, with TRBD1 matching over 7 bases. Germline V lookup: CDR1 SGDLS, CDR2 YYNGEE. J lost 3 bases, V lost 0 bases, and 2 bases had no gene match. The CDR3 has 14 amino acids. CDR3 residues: CASSVGGTEETQYF. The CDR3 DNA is TGTGCCAGCAGCGTAGGGGGGACAGAAGAGACCCAGTACTTC.

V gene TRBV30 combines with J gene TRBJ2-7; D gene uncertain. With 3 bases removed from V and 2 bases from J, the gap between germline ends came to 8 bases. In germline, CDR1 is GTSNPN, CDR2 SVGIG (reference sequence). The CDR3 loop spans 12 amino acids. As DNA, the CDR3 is TGTGCCTGGAGGAGCAGAACCTACGAGCAGTACTTC. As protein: CAWRSRTYEQYF. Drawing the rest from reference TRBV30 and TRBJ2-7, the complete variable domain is SQTIHQWPATLVQPVGSPLSLECTVEGTSNPNLYWYRQAAGRGLQLLFYSVGIGQISSEVPQNLSASRPQDRQFILSSKKLLLSDSGFYLCAWRSRTYEQYFGPGTRLTVT.

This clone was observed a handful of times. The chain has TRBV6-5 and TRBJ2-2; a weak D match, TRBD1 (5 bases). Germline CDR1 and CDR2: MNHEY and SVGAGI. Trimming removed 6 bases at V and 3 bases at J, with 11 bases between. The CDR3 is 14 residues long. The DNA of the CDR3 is TGTGCCAGCAGAGGGGTTAAGTACACCGGGGAGCTGTTTTTT. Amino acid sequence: CASRGVKYTGELFF.

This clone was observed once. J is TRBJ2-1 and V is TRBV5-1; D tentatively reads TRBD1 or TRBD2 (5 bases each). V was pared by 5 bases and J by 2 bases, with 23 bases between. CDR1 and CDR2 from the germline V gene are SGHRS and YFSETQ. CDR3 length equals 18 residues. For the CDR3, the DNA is TGCGCCAGCAGTCGAAGGGGAACTGCGGGCGAAACCTACAATGAGCAGTTCTTC. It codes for CASSRRGTAGETYNEQFF.

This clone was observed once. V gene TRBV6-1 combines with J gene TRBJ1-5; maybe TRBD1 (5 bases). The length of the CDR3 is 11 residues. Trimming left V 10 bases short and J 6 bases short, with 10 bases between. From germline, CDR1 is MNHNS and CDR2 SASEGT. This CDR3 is CATQGSQPQHF. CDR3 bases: TGTGCCACCCAGGGTAGTCAGCCCCAGCATTTT.

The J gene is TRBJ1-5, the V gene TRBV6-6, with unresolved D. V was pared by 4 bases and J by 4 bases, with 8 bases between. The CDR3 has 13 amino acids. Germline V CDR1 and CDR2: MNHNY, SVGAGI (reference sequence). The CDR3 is CASSSISNQPQHF. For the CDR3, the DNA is TGTGCCAGCAGTTCCATCTCAAATCAGCCCCAGCATTTT.

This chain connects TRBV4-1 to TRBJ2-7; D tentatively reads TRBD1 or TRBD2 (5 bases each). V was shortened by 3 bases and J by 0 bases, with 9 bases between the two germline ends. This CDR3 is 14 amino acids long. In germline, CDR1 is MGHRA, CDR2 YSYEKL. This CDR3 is CASSHPGTSYEQYF. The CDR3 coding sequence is TGCGCCAGCAGCCACCCCGGGACCTCCTACGAGCAGTACTTC.

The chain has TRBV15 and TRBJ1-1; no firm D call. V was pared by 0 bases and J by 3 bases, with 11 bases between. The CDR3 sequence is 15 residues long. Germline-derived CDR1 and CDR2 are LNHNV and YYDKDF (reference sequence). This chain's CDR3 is CATSRDFSIYTEAFF. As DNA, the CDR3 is TGTGCCACCAGCAGAGATTTCTCGATTTACACTGAAGCTTTCTTT.

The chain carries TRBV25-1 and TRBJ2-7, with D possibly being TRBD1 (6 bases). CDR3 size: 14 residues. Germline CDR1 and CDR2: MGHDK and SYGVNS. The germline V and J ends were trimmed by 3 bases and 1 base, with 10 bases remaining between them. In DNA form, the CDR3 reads TGTGCCAGCAGTGACACAGGGCGGTCCTACGAGCAGTACTTC. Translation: CASSDTGRSYEQYF.

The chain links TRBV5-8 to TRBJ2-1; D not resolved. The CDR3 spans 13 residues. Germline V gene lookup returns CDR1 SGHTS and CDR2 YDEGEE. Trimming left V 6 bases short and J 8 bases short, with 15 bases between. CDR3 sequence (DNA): TGTGCCAGCACCCCACCCTTTGTCTATGAGCAGTTCTTC. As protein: CASTPPFVYEQFF.

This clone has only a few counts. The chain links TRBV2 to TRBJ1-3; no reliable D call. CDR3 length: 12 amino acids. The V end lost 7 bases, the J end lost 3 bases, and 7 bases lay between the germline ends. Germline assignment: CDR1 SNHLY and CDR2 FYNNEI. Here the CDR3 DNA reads TGTGCCAGCACGAGAGATGGAAACACCATATATTTT. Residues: CASTRDGNTIYF. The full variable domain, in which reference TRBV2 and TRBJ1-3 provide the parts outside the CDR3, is EPEVTQTPSHQVTQMGQEVILRCVPISNHLYFYWYRQILGQKVEFLVSFYNNEISEKSEIFDDQFSVERPDGSNFTLKIRSTKLEDSAMYFCASTRDGNTIYFGEGSWLTVV.

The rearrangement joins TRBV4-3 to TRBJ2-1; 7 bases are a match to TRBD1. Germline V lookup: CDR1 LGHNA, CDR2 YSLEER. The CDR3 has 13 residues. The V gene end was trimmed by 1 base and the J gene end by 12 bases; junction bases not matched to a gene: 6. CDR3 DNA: TGCGCCAGCAGCCAAGTACAGGGGTTGTCGCAGTTCTTC. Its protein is CASSQVQGLSQFF.

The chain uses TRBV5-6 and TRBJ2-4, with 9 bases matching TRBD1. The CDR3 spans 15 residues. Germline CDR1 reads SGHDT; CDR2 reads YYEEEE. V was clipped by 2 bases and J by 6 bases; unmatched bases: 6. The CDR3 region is CASSFEGQGLNIQYF. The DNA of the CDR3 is TGTGCCAGCAGCTTTGAGGGACAGGGTTTAAACATTCAGTACTTC.

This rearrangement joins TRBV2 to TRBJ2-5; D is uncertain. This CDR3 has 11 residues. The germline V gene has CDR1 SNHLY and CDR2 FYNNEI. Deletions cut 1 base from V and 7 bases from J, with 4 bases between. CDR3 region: CASSEGGTQYF. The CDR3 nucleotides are TGTGCCAGCAGTGAAGGGGGGACCCAGTACTTC.

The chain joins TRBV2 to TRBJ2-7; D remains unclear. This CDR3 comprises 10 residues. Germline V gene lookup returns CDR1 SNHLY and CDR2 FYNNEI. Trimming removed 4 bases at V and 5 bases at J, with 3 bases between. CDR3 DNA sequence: TGTGCCAGCAGTGGCCACGAGCAGTACTTC. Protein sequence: CASSGHEQYF.

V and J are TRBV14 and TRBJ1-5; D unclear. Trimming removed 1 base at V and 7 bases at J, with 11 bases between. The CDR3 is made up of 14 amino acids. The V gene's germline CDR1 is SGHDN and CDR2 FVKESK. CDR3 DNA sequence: TGTGCCAGCAGCCAAGGAGGGCTAGGCCAGCCCCAGCATTTT. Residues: CASSQGGLGQPQHF.

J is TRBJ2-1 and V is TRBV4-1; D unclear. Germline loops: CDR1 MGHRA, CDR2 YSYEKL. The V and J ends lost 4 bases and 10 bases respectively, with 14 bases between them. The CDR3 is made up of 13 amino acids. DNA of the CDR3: TGCGCCAGCAGCCCTTCTATTAGTAGAGAGCAGTTCTTC. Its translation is CASSPSISREQFF.